This T cell receptor (beta chain) was captured by sequencing in a study of shared clonotypes between healthy human individuals. Study-level results: Blood was the sole source, and tissue repertoires probably differ.

Methods used by the authors: Junction-only sequences produced by ImmunoSEQ had no quality scores, so filtering differed. Clones were read by immunoSEQ multiplex PCR, and TCRdb kept only the in-frame ones, dropping some. The DNA was the basis for D and trimming; V, J and clone size are from that table. Among roughly 1.4 million clones listed, approximately 98.5% were seen once. A note on this clone: The antigen is not known.

Trimming took 6 bases from V and 7 from J; bases not matched to a gene: 7. CDR1 and CDR2 (germline): MNHEY, SMNVEV (reference sequence). The CDR3 has 15 amino acids. The sequenced material came from naive CD4+ T cells sorted from blood. Noted subset: CD45RA+ positively selected. This clonotype was sampled from a man aged 25 to 45 in good health. The chain is built from TRBV27 and TRBJ2-2; 11 positions agree with TRBD2. As DNA, the CDR3 is TGTGCCAGCAGCTTACTAGCGGGAGCTAGCGGGGAGCTGTTTTTT. It yields the protein CASSLLAGASGELFF.